The 13 T cell receptor beta chains given below trace back to one sample, sequenced in a study of radiation and T cells in renal cell carcinoma. This table comes from immunoSEQ multiplex PCR, and its TCRdb copy is limited to in-frame clones, with some not included. The table records tens of thousands of clones, 80% to 90% of them present only once. Time point in this sample: blood 4 weeks post-SBRT, at nephrectomy. Treatment reported: 15 Gy SBRT to primary tumor, nephrectomy 4 weeks later. Sequencing was performed on blood, taken from a patient whose treatment included radiotherapy and nephrectomy. These receptors were taken from an older woman with renal cell carcinoma.

The genes are TRBV6-1 and TRBJ2-1, with D perhaps matching TRBD1 or TRBD2 (5 bases each). V was shortened by 11 bases and J by 0 bases, with 17 bases between the two germline ends. The germline V gene has CDR1 MNHNS and CDR2 SASEGT. The CDR3 spans 15 residues. CDR3 loop: CAGHSALSSYNEQFF. CDR3 DNA sequence: TGTGCCGGACATAGCGCTCTGAGCTCCTACAATGAGCAGTTCTTC.

This clone was recorded a few times. The chain uses TRBV6-1 and TRBJ2-7, with D maybe TRBD1 (5 bases). This CDR3 contains 15 residues. Germline V gives CDR1 MNHNS, CDR2 SASEGT. The V end was cut by 4 bases, the J end by 1 base, with 14 bases between. CDR3 in DNA: TGTGCCAGCAGTGTTGACAGCATACTTTCCTACGAGCAGTACTTC. This gives the protein CASSVDSILSYEQYF.

This clone appeared once. The J gene is TRBJ2-5, the V gene TRBV6-6; weak D call: TRBD1 (5 bases). TRBJ2-7 matches the DNA end more closely, so the J call is doubtful. Germline-derived CDR1 and CDR2 are MNHNY and SVGAGI (reference sequence). The CDR3 spans 16 residues. CDR3 nucleotides: TGTGCCAGCAGTTACTCGGGGCGACAGAGGAGCTACGAGCAGTACTTC. Translation: CASSYSGRQRSYEQYF.

The chain combines TRBV19 with TRBJ2-5; 8 bases line up with TRBD2. This CDR3 contains 14 residues. J was trimmed by 6 bases and V by 3 bases; bases with no gene match: 6. CDR1 is LNHDA, CDR2 SQIVND, per germline (reference sequence). CDR3 nucleotides: TGTGCCAGTAGTATCGGGGGGGGGCGGAAGACCCAGTACTTC. Translation gives CASSIGGGRKTQYF.

The chain couples TRBV5-1 to TRBJ2-2, with D tentatively TRBD1 (5 bases). Germline lookup yields CDR1 SGHRS and CDR2 YFSETQ. The CDR3 has 14 residues. Trimming took off 4 bases at V and 2 bases at J, with 9 bases between the two ends. The CDR3, as DNA: TGCGCCAGCAGCCCGGACACAAACACCGGGGAGCTGTTTTTT. Encoded protein: CASSPDTNTGELFF.

The chain links TRBV5-4 to TRBJ1-2, with D possibly TRBD1 on 5 matching bases. The V gene lost 4 bases and the J gene lost 2 bases, with 21 bases spanning the gap. This CDR3 is 17 amino acids long. Germline assignment: CDR1 SGHNT and CDR2 YYREEE (reference sequence). In DNA form, the CDR3 reads TGTGCCAGCAGCGGGAGCCGGGTCGGGGCAATAAACTATGGCTACACCTTC. Translation: CASSGSRVGAINYGYTF.

The rearrangement links TRBV30 to TRBJ1-3; 9 nucleotides align to TRBD1. Looked up from germline, CDR1 is GTSNPN and CDR2 is SVGIG (reference sequence). CDR3 length: 17 amino acids. V shed 3 bases and J 0 bases; nucleotides not matched to a gene: 9. The CDR3 region is CAWRGQGAASSGNTIYF. The CDR3 DNA reads as TGTGCCTGGAGGGGACAGGGAGCCGCTTCCTCTGGAAACACCATATATTTT. The whole variable domain, filled in from reference TRBV30 and TRBJ1-3, reads SQTIHQWPATLVQPVGSPLSLECTVEGTSNPNLYWYRQAAGRGLQLLFYSVGIGQISSEVPQNLSASRPQDRQFILSSKKLLLSDSGFYLCAWRGQGAASSGNTIYFGEGSWLTVV.

This clone appeared a single time. The chain is built from TRBV10-3 and TRBJ1-3, with D hard to call. The CDR3 is 16 amino acids. The germline V and J ends were trimmed by 4 bases and 0 bases, with 13 bases remaining between them. Germline CDR1 ENHRY, CDR2 SYGVKD. The CDR3 DNA reads TGTGCCATCAGTGGACTAGGACTGAACTCTGGAAACACCATATATTTT. Amino acid sequence: CAISGLGLNSGNTIYF.

The chain couples TRBV7-2 to TRBJ1-1; 7 nucleotides agree with TRBD1. Germline values: CDR1 SGHTA, CDR2 FQGNSA. CDR3 length: 14 amino acids. Trimming cost V 5 bases and J 5 bases; bases outside gene matches: 8. CDR3: CASSPNRGKTEAFF. The CDR3 DNA follows: TGTGCCAGCAGCCCAAACAGGGGTAAGACTGAAGCTTTCTTT. Using reference TRBV7-2 and TRBJ1-1 for the parts outside the CDR3, the full variable domain is GAGVSQSPSNKVTEKGKDVELRCDPISGHTALYWYRQSLGQGLEFLIYFQGNSAPDKSGLPSDRFSAERTGGSVSTLTIQRTQQEDSAVYLCASSPNRGKTEAFFGQGTRLTVV.

V is TRBV6-1 and J is TRBJ1-6, with D unresolved. This CDR3 contains 13 residues. In germline, CDR1 is MNHNS, CDR2 SASEGT. V was cut by 0 bases and J by 8 bases, with 5 bases left in between. CDR3 nucleotides: TGTGCCAGCAGTGAAGCTCCGGATTCACCCCTCCACTTT. It is translated as CASSEAPDSPLHF.

The chain joins TRBV9 to TRBJ2-5, with 10 bases fitting TRBD2. CDR3 length: 16 residues. Looked up from germline, CDR1 is SGDLS and CDR2 is YYNGEE. The V and J ends lost 1 base and 5 bases, in that order; junction bases with no gene match: 8. The CDR3 spells CASSVTSGNPGETQYF. CDR3 bases: TGTGCCAGCAGCGTAACTAGCGGGAACCCGGGGGAGACCCAGTACTTC.

This clone was observed once. The rearrangement uses TRBV5-8 and TRBJ2-1; D ambiguous. Trimming took 2 bases from V and 1 from J, leaving 10 bases between them. The germline CDR1 and CDR2 sequences are SGHTS and YDEGEE. This CDR3 has 15 residues. The CDR3 region has the DNA TGTGCCAGCAGCTTAACGGACCGATCCTACAATGAGCAGTTCTTC. Translation gives CASSLTDRSYNEQFF.

The chain links TRBV7-2 to TRBJ2-1; the D is unclear. The CDR3 spans 15 residues. V was trimmed by 4 bases and J by 6 bases, leaving 16 bases between them. Germline CDR1 SGHTA, CDR2 FQGNSA. The CDR3 coding sequence is TGTGCCAGCAGCTCGCCCTCCTTTGCCGCCAATGAGCAGTTCTTC. This translates into CASSSPSFAANEQFF.